A selection of T cell receptor beta chains follows, all from one sample in a study of vaccination effects on CD4 cells after COVID-19. The method was immunoSEQ multiplex PCR; TCRdb's version includes in-frame clones alone and lacks a portion of them. The sample gives about 61,000 clones, about four fifths of which show up once; more than 2% is in the top ten. The antigens these receptors bind are not known. The material sequenced was CD4+ T cells from PBMCs cultured with HCoV-229E spike peptides, taken before COVID-19 vaccination. The receptors shown here come from a human donor who received a COVID-19 vaccine. Both conserved end residues are part of each CDR3. D genes are given only for firm matches. Clone size is stated in some rows and not others, as once, few, many or a class when expanded.

V gene,D gene,clone size,J gene,CDR3 DNA,CDR3 protein
TRBV5-4,-,-,TRBJ2-3,TGTGCCACCAGTTTACTCACAGATACGCAGTATTTT,CATSLLTDTQYF
TRBV5-8,TRBD1,-,TRBJ1-2,TGTGCCAGCAGCTCGACAGGGGGCTCGAACTATGGCTACACCTTC,CASSSTGGSNYGYTF
TRBV5-1,TRBD2,-,TRBJ2-1,TGCGCCAGCAGCTTCGCTAGCGGGGGGCGGAATGAGCAGTTCTTC,CASSFASGGRNEQFF
TRBV11-2,TRBD1,-,TRBJ1-4,TGTGCCAGCAGCCAGGAGGACAGGTTCGGAAAACTGTTTTTT,CASSQEDRFGKLFF
TRBV6-5,-,-,TRBJ1-4,TGTGCCAGCAGCCCCACCGGGACAATATCAGGGAAACTGTTTTTT,CASSPTGTISGKLFF
TRBV19,-,-,TRBJ2-3,TGTGCCAGTACCCCTAACGGGGTGGGGACAGATACGCAGTATTTT,CASTPNGVGTDTQYF
TRBV18,TRBD1,-,TRBJ1-3,TGTGCCAGCTCAAGTGTGGGACAGCACGAAATTAACTTATCTGGAAACACCATATATTTT,CASSSVGQHEINLSGNTIYF
TRBV6-5,-,once,TRBJ1-1,TGTGCCAGCAGTCCCGACAGGCGAGAAGCTTTCTTT,CASSPDRREAFF
TRBV6-2/TRBV6-3,-,-,TRBJ1-4,TGTGCCAGCAGTTACTATTTGGGAGGAAAACTGTTTTTT,CASSYYLGGKLFF
TRBV19,-,-,TRBJ2-3,TGTGCCAGTAGTATGGGGGGTAGAGGGGGTAGGGAGGATACGCAGTATTTT,CASSMGGRGGREDTQYF
TRBV9,-,few,TRBJ1-6,TGTGCCAGCAGCCCCCTAAACGGGTTGGTCCTCCACTTT,CASSPLNGLVLHF
TRBV7-3,TRBD2,-,TRBJ2-1,TGTGCCAGCAGCGCGCAGGGACTAGCGGGGATTAATGAGCAGTTCTTC,CASSAQGLAGINEQFF
TRBV3-1/TRBV3-2,-,-,TRBJ1-5,TGTGCCAGCAGCCAAGTTCGTAATCAGCCCCAGCATTTT,CASSQVRNQPQHF
TRBV6-2/TRBV6-3,-,-,TRBJ1-5,TGTGCCAGCAGTTACAACCCTTTGGGCGGAAAGCTGCTTAGTCCGCCCCAGCATTTT,CASSYNPLGGKLLSPPQHF
TRBV6-5,TRBD1,-,TRBJ1-2,TGTGCCAGCAGCCCAAAGACAGGGGCTTTTCTCGGCTACACCTTC,CASSPKTGAFLGYTF
TRBV7-3,-,-,TRBJ1-1,TGTGCCAGCAGCTTAAGGGGGCCGAACACTGAAGCTTTCTTT,CASSLRGPNTEAFF
TRBV28,-,few,TRBJ1-1,TGTGCCGGGCGATCTGGGAGGGTAAACACTGAAGCTTTCTTT,CAGRSGRVNTEAFF
TRBV18,-,-,TRBJ1-3,TGTGCCAGCTCACCACCGTCACTACGAAACACCATATATTTT,CASSPPSLRNTIYF
TRBV10-1,-,-,TRBJ2-5,TGCGCCAGCAGTGAGTCACGGTACCAAGAGACCCAGTACTTC,CASSESRYQETQYF
TRBV19,TRBD2,few,TRBJ2-3,TGTGCCAGTGCGGGGGGCCCGGGGACTAGCATAGATACGCAGTATTTT,CASAGGPGTSIDTQYF
TRBV7-2,-,few,TRBJ1-3,TGTGCCAGCAGCTTAGCGGGCAGTACCTTCGGTGGAAACACCATATATTTT,CASSLAGSTFGGNTIYF
TRBV18,TRBD1,-,TRBJ2-1,TGTGCCAGCTCACCACAAGGGACAGGGTACAATGAGCAGTTCTTC,CASSPQGTGYNEQFF
TRBV11-3,TRBD2,-,TRBJ2-5,TGTGCCAGCAGCTTAGAAGCGGGGGGAACCCAGTACTTC,CASSLEAGGTQYF
TRBV11-3,TRBD2,-,TRBJ2-5,TGTGCCAGCAGCTTAGGCAAGACTAGCGGGGGAGAGACCCAGTACTTC,CASSLGKTSGGETQYF
TRBV6-4,-,-,TRBJ1-1,TGTGCCAGCAGTGCCAACGAGAACACTGAAGCTTTCTTT,CASSANENTEAFF
TRBV4-1,-,-,TRBJ2-2,TGCGCCAGCAGCCAAGTACTTAGGGGTCGGACCGGGGAGCTGTTTTTT,CASSQVLRGRTGELFF